This record concerns one T cell receptor (beta chain) sequence. Its specificity is not known. Germline V CDR1 and CDR2: MNHEY, SVGAGI. The length of the CDR3 is 15 residues. With V trimmed by 6 bases and J by 4 bases, 9 bases remained unmatched. Some clones are missing from TCRdb's copy, which holds only in-frame ones; the method was immunoSEQ multiplex PCR. The repertoire holds approximately 63,000 clones, with roughly nine tenths as singletons. This entry comes from a study of OX40 agonist ivuxolimab in advanced cancers. Study-level background: Cohort: roughly 80% men, mean age roughly 60, aged about 23 to 79. Findings and limits, study-wide: CD8+ T cells showed, on average, more clonal expansion than CD4+ cells. By week 6 at 0.1 to 3.0 mg/kg, blood CD4+ and CD8+ T cells had expanded clonally.

The sample was CD4+ or CD8+ T cells sorted from blood, taken in a trial of the OX40 agonist ivuxolimab. V gene TRBV6-5 combines with J gene TRBJ2-1; 7 bases line up with TRBD2. The clonotype was recovered from an adult with an advanced solid tumor such as melanoma, head and neck, liver or kidney cancer. CDR3 bases: TGTGCCAGCAGCCCTAGCGGAAGACTTTACAATGAGCAGTTCTTC. Its translation is CASSPSGRLYNEQFF.